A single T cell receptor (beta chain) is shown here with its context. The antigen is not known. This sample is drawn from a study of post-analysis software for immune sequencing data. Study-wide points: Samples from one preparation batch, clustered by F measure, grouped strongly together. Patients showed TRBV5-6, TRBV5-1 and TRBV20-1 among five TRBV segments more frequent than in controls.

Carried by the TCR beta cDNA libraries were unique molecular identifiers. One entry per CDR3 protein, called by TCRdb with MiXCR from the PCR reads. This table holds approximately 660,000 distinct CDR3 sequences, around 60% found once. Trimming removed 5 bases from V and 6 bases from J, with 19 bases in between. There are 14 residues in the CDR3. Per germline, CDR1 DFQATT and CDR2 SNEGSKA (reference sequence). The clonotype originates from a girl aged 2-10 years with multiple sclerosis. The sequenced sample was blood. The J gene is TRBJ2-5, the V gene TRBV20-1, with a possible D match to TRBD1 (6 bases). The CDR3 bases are TGCAGTGCTGACCCTCAGGGGCGCGGAAAGACCCAGTACTTC. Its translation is CSADPQGRGKTQYF.